This T cell receptor (beta chain) was captured in a study of blood T cell repertoires in COVID-19 (dated by TCRdb to 2019 to 2021). Turning to the overall study: The collaborator samples originated in the United States, Italy and Spain and spanned the acute and convalescent phases of COVID-19. The material from the prospective study consisted of cDNA or gDNA derived from T cells, B-cell-depleted T cells, or PBMCs. Deeply sampled blood TCRbeta repertoires from subjects exposed to, actively infected with, or recovered from COVID-19 were included in the dataset. The repertoires were made available in a free public database intended to serve as a resource for research on the immune response to SARS-CoV-2. The samples were drawn from two sources: the first 160 participants of the ongoing ImmuneRACE study, and 1,254 subjects contributed by 6 global collaborators. A de-identified subject ID, COVID-19 status, age in years and sex were almost always included in the sample metadata. Where HLA class I and class II types were available, the types were taken from metadata supplied by the sample provider, not from assay-based typing. Overall study outcomes, separate from this receptor: Clinical and demographic metadata were provided uncurated, with the amount varying by source and participant.

TCRbeta CDR3 regions were amplified from genomic DNA by means of the immunoSEQ Assay, a bias-controlled multiplex PCR. The original pipeline was this. Nucleated cell counts per sample were estimated from amplification of reference gene primers within the assay. Sequence reads were collapsed and filtered to measure the absolute abundance of every unique TCRbeta CDR3 rearrangement. For each sample, productive Simpson clonality was calculated by taking the square root of Simpson's diversity index across productive rearrangements. TCRdb took over this immuneACCESS table, retaining in-frame rearrangements with V and J assigned. Such tables are incomplete; in checked studies, under half of the missing clones stem from an unresolved V gene, and the remainder is unexplained. V, J and clone size reflect that table, while D and trimming were determined from the DNA. The sample table lists around 200,000 clones, 85% to 90% of them with a count of one. The ten largest clones add up to 1.2% of the sample.

According to the germline V gene (reference sequence), CDR1 reads LNHDA and CDR2 reads SQIVND. Its CDR3 holds 13 amino acids, cysteine through phenylalanine. CDR3 DNA only is kept here, 39 bases in frame from base 1. Trimming takes 7 bases from V and 3 bases from J, and the germline ends sit 10 bases apart. With respect to this clone: Its target antigen remains unknown. The sample holds no much larger clone one base away, and base qualities are not on file.

In the prospective study, participants were about 18 to 100 years old, resided in about two dozen geographic areas of the United States, and were enrolled through a virtual design. In the prospective study, participants were assigned to cohorts based on the clinical history participants reported in a screening survey and a study questionnaire. Recovered participants in ImmuneRACE Cohort 3 were defined as having two consecutive negative NP/OP PCR tests, clearance from a healthcare professional, or resolution of symptoms. In the prospective study, whole blood, serum and a nasopharyngeal or oropharyngeal swab were collected from each participant by mobile phlebotomists. Prospective study participants could optionally give additional blood draws and questionnaires over an approximately 2-month period. Before DNA extraction, blood samples from the prospective study were shipped at room temperature or frozen.

This TCR derives from a man under 40 who had recovered from COVID-19. The sequenced material came from PBMCs or T cells enriched from blood (not recorded which). In this chain, TRBV19 is recombined with TRBJ2-1; the D segment could be TRBD1, given 6 matching bases. The DNA sequence is as follows: TGTGCCAGTATAGGCAGGGGCTACAATGAGCAGTTCTTC. Its product reads: CASIGRGYNEQFF.